This T cell receptor (beta chain) was identified in a study of T cell repertoires in cytomegalovirus infection. TCRdb used MiXCR to reprocess the reads, holding one entry per CDR3 protein. The sample has approximately 770,000 distinct CDR3 sequences, about 27% seen once. To note about this clonotype: Its specificity is not known.

The V and J ends lost 5 bases and 3 bases respectively, with 16 bases between them. The CDR3 spans 16 residues. The germline gives CDR1 SGHVS, CDR2 FQNEAQ. The sample consisted of cultured CD8+ T cells from PBMCs, taken from culture after CMV antigen stimulation. The rearrangement uses TRBV7-8 and TRBJ1-4; D possibly corresponds to TRBD1 (6 bases). The sequence was collected from a human donor in good health (CMV status not recorded). Some clones in this sample may be carry-over from other donors' samples. For the CDR3, the DNA is TGTGCCAGCAGCCCGACAGGCCGCAGGGCTAATGAAAAACTGTTTTTT. Protein product: CASSPTGRRANEKLFF.